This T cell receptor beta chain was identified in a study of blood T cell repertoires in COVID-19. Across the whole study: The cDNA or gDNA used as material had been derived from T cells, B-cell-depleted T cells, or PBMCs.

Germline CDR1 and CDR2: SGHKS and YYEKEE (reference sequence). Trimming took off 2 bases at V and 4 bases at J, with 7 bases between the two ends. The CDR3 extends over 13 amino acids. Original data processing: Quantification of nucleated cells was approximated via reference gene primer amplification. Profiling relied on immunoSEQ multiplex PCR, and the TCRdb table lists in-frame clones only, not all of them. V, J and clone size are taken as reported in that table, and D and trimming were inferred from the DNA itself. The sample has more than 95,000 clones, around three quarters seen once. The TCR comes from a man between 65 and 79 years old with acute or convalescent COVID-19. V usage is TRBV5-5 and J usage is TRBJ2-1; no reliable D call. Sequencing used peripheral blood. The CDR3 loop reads CASSFTTYNEQFF. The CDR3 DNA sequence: TGTGCCAGCAGCTTCACAACGTACAATGAGCAGTTCTTC.